Shown below are 26 T cell receptor beta chains from a single sample sequenced in a study of blood T cells in healthy people across ages. With a J-beta primer mix and a sample-barcoded 5' primer, a second PCR ran about 6 to 11 cycles. From the 5' RACE reads, TCRdb called clonotypes with MiXCR, one entry per CDR3 protein. There are more than 700,000 distinct CDR3 sequences in the sample; 53% occur only once, and approximately 41% lies in the top ten. The material sequenced was blood. These receptors were collected from a man aged 80 or over in good health.

This clonotype showed up many times. The V and J genes are TRBV6-2 or TRBV6-3 and TRBJ2-5; no firm D call. Germline V gives CDR1 MNHEY, CDR2 SVGEGT. The CDR3 totals 11 residues. The V gene lost 4 bases and the J gene lost 4 bases, with 4 bases spanning the gap. The CDR3 nucleotides are TGTGCCAGCAGTTTTTCAGAGACCCAGTACTTC. Translating gives CASSFSETQYF.

This clonotype was detected only once. The chain carries TRBV3-1 and TRBJ2-3, with 7 bases lining up with TRBD1. The CDR3 runs to 13 residues. Germline V CDR1 and CDR2: LGHDT, YNNKEL (reference sequence). V was clipped by 3 bases and J by 14 bases; unmatched bases: 11. CDR3 DNA sequence: TGTGCCAGCAGCCATTCAGGGGACAGATACGCGTATTTT. Translating it yields CASSHSGDRYAYF.

V is TRBV20-1 and J is TRBJ1-6; TRBD1 matches 7 bases. Germline V gives CDR1 DFQATT, CDR2 SNEGSKA (reference sequence). The CDR3 is 16 amino acids. The V gene end was trimmed by 0 bases and the J gene end by 2 bases; junction bases not matched to a gene: 4. The DNA of the CDR3 is TGCAGTGCTAGAGATAGGGGACAGCCCTATAATTCACCCCTCCACTTT. It encodes CSARDRGQPYNSPLHF.

V is TRBV29-1 and J is TRBJ2-3; 7 bases are shared with TRBD2. The CDR3 covers 12 residues. The ends lost 6 bases at V and 4 bases at J; junction bases unmatched: 4. CDR1 SQVTM and CDR2 ANQGSEA come from the germline V gene. CDR3 DNA sequence: TGCAGCGTCCAGGGAGGGTCAGATACGCAGTATTTT. Its protein product is CSVQGGSDTQYF.

This clonotype came up a few times. The genes are TRBV29-1 and TRBJ2-2; D unclear. The V gene's germline CDR1 is SQVTM and CDR2 ANQGSEA. The CDR3 covers 12 residues. Written as DNA, the CDR3 is TGCAGTGCTGGACCCGTCCCCGGGGAGCTGTTTTTT. Translation: CSAGPVPGELFF.

The V call is TRBV9, the J call TRBJ1-2; D is uncertain. Trimming pared 3 bases from V and 8 bases from J, leaving 14 bases between. From germline, CDR1 is SGDLS and CDR2 YYNGEE. The CDR3 has 13 residues. CDR3 protein: CASSGRSSEGYTF. CDR3 DNA: TGTGCCAGCAGCGGGCGCTCCTCAGAGGGCTACACCTTC.

A few counts support this clonotype. The chain is built from TRBV2 and TRBJ2-5; maybe TRBD2 (5 bases). Trimming stripped 11 bases from V and 5 bases from J, with 15 bases between. The CDR3 totals 12 residues. Germline CDR1 SNHLY, CDR2 FYNNEI. This CDR3 is CAATTGGETQYF. The CDR3 DNA follows: TGTGCCGCGACAACTGGCGGGGAGACCCAGTACTTC.

The chain carries TRBV27 and TRBJ2-5; 7 bases line up with TRBD1. V lost 3 bases to trimming and J lost 5 bases; unmatched junction nucleotides: 6. The CDR3 totals 14 residues. Per the germline V gene, CDR1 is MNHEY and CDR2 is SMNVEV (reference sequence). The CDR3 DNA sequence: TGTGCCAGCAGTTTGAAAGGGGGCGCCGAGACCCAGTACTTC. Translating gives CASSLKGGAETQYF.

With regard to this clonotype: The germline gene is not matched at one end of the junction; a read error may be the cause. This sequence joins TRBV7-2 and TRBJ1-5, with 11 nucleotides matching TRBD1. This CDR3 has 17 residues. The germline CDR1 and CDR2 sequences are SGHTA and FQGNSA. CDR3 coding DNA: TGTGCCGGCAGTTCTGGACAGGGGGCCCCTTCGGGGCAGCCCCAGCATTTT. Its protein is CAGSSGQGAPSGQPQHF.

J is TRBJ1-6 and V is TRBV6-6; 7 bases are shared with TRBD1. Germline V gene data show CDR1 as MNHNY and CDR2 as SVGAGI (reference sequence). The ends lost 0 bases at V and 6 bases at J; junction bases unmatched: 2. The CDR3 loop spans 15 amino acids. The CDR3 DNA reads as TGTGCCAGCAGTTACTCCAGGGGGTCTAATTCACCCCTCCACTTT. It specifies CASSYSRGSNSPLHF.

DNA for the CDR3: TGCGCCAGCAGCTTGGCCTCGGGCCGGTATGGATCACCCCTCCACTTT. Its protein product is CASSLASGRYGSPLHF. The V and J genes are TRBV5-1 and TRBJ1-6; D uncertain. Germline V gene sequence: CDR1 SGHRS, CDR2 YFSETQ. V was shortened by 0 bases and J by 10 bases, with 17 bases between the two germline ends. The CDR3 extends over 16 amino acids. The full variable domain, its missing parts supplied by reference TRBV5-1 and TRBJ1-6, is KAGVTQTPRYLIKTRGQQVTLSCSPISGHRSVSWYQQTPGQGLQFLFEYFSETQRNKGNFPGRFSGRQFSNSRSEMNVSTLELGDSALYLCASSLASGRYGSPLHFGNGTRLTVT.

This chain uses TRBV20-1 with TRBJ2-7; 8 nucleotides match TRBD1. From germline, CDR1 is DFQATT and CDR2 SNEGSKA (reference sequence). This CDR3 spans 15 amino acids. Trimming removed 5 bases from V and 10 bases from J; junction bases left unmatched: 19. CDR3 nucleotide sequence: TGCAGTGCTCCGACCCAGGGGGCTCGAGCGGCGGCCCAGTACTTC. This translates into CSAPTQGARAAAQYF.

Points on this clonotype: A read error is possible here, since a much larger clone lies one base away. The chain has TRBV15 and TRBJ2-7; D gene unclear. The germline CDR1 and CDR2 sequences are LNHNV and YYDKDF (reference sequence). V lost 1 base and J lost 7, with 14 bases in between. The CDR3 loop spans 14 amino acids. This chain's CDR3 is CATSRGRGSREQYF. Written as DNA, the CDR3 is TGTGCCACCAGCAGAGGACGAGGTTCTCGGGAGCAGTACTTC.

The chain employs TRBV7-9 and TRBJ2-3; D not certain. This CDR3 region has 14 residues. Germline V CDR1 and CDR2: SEHNR, FQNEAQ (reference sequence). The V and J ends lost 2 bases and 10 bases respectively, with 16 bases between them. The CDR3 here is CASSLLAGPYPQYF. For the CDR3, the DNA is TGTGCCAGCAGCTTATTGGCAGGACCATATCCGCAGTATTTT.

The genes are TRBV4-1 and TRBJ2-1, with a tentative D call TRBD1 (5 bases). Germline CDR1 is MGHRA and CDR2 is YSYEKL. The ends were cut back, 1 base at V and 12 bases at J, with 10 bases in the middle. The CDR3 length is 12 residues. CDR3 residues: CASSQAQGPQFF. In nucleotides, the CDR3 is TGCGCCAGCAGCCAAGCCCAGGGCCCGCAGTTCTTC.

J is TRBJ1-4 and V is TRBV12-3 or TRBV12-4; tentatively, D is TRBD1 (5 bases). Trimming took 7 bases from V and 8 from J, leaving 17 bases between them. This CDR3 is 14 amino acids long. CDR3 DNA sequence: TGTGCCAGCACCTGGGGCCGAGGAGGAGAAAAACTGTTTTTT. It encodes CASTWGRGGEKLFF.

The chain carries TRBV29-1 and TRBJ2-1; 7 bases align to TRBD1. The CDR3 is made up of 14 amino acids. The junction had 9 bases not matched to a gene; V was cut back by 6 bases and J by 4 bases. The V gene's germline CDR1 is SQVTM and CDR2 ANQGSEA. The CDR3 nucleotides are TGCAGCGTGCCGCTGACAGGGTATTACAATGAGCAGTTCTTC. Translated: CSVPLTGYYNEQFF.

V is TRBV15 and J is TRBJ2-4; weak D call: TRBD1 (5 bases). The V gene lost 0 bases and the J gene lost 1 base, with 13 bases spanning the gap. The CDR3 has 17 residues. Germline-derived CDR1 and CDR2 are LNHNV and YYDKDF (reference sequence). The CDR3 sequence is CATSRDAGILAKNIQYF. CDR3 sequence (DNA): TGTGCCACCAGCAGAGACGCAGGGATATTGGCCAAAAACATTCAGTACTTC.

This clonotype appeared a few times. The rearrangement joins TRBV29-1 to TRBJ2-1; no clear D. V lost 5 bases and J lost 6, with 11 bases in between. This CDR3 contains 12 residues. Germline V CDR1 and CDR2: SQVTM, ANQGSEA. CDR3: CSVKDGRNEQFF. CDR3 sequence (DNA): TGCAGCGTTAAGGACGGGCGCAATGAGCAGTTCTTC.

The gene calls are TRBV5-4 and TRBJ2-2; a possible D gene is TRBD2 (5 bases). Trimming removed 2 bases at V and 2 bases at J, with 10 bases between. CDR1 SGHNT and CDR2 YYREEE come from the germline V gene (reference sequence). CDR3 length: 15 residues. The CDR3 nucleotides are TGTGCCAGCAGCTTAGCGGCCCGAAACACCGGGGAGCTGTTTTTT. Translating gives CASSLAARNTGELFF.

This clonotype has a count of ten or more. This CDR3 is CASSRDREETQYF. Written as DNA, the CDR3 is TGTGCCAGCAGTCGGGACAGGGAAGAGACCCAGTACTTC. The rearrangement links TRBV2 to TRBJ2-5; 9 nucleotides align to TRBD1. J lost 3 bases, V lost 5 bases, and 1 base had no gene match. This CDR3 region has 13 residues. Germline assignment: CDR1 SNHLY and CDR2 FYNNEI. Full variable domain (outside the CDR3, taken from reference TRBV2 and TRBJ2-5): EPEVTQTPSHQVTQMGQEVILRCVPISNHLYFYWYRQILGQKVEFLVSFYNNEISEKSEIFDDQFSVERPDGSNFTLKIRSTKLEDSAMYFCASSRDREETQYFGPGTRLLVL.

The V and J genes are TRBV2 and TRBJ1-5; D is unresolved. CDR1 SNHLY and CDR2 FYNNEI come from the germline V gene. V lost 5 bases and J 0 bases, leaving 11 bases between the germline ends. The CDR3 covers 15 residues. CDR3 region: CASSPLVLSNQPQHF. CDR3 in DNA: TGTGCCAGCAGTCCCTTGGTCCTTAGCAATCAGCCCCAGCATTTT.

The chain recombines TRBV5-1 with TRBJ2-5; 8 positions match TRBD1. The CDR3 runs 13 residues. Germline values: CDR1 SGHRS, CDR2 YFSETQ. The J segment lost 5 bases and the V segment lost 3 bases, leaving 3 bases of the junction unmatched. CDR3 nucleotides: TGCGCCAGCAGCTGGACAGGGCTTGAGACCCAGTACTTC. Protein: CASSWTGLETQYF.

V gene TRBV6-1 combines with J gene TRBJ2-5; 13 bases fit TRBD2. The last part of the DNA fits TRBJ2-7 better; the J call may be wrong. CDR3 length equals 17 residues. CDR1 and CDR2 (germline): MNHNS, SASEGT. The CDR3 is CASSHGTSGIGSYEQYF. The CDR3 DNA sequence: TGTGCCAGCAGCCACGGGACTAGCGGGATAGGATCCTACGAGCAGTACTTC.

There are a few counts of this clonotype. V and J are TRBV7-2 and TRBJ2-5; the D is unclear. The CDR3 loop spans 13 amino acids. Germline V gives CDR1 SGHTA, CDR2 FQGNSA. The V end was cut by 4 bases, the J end by 4 bases, with 10 bases between. DNA of the CDR3: TGTGCCAGCAGCTCGGGCCTTCCAGAGACCCAGTACTTC. It codes for CASSSGLPETQYF.

The V gene is TRBV2, the J gene TRBJ1-5, with D maybe TRBD1 (5 bases). The CDR3 is 16 residues long. The germline V gene has CDR1 SNHLY and CDR2 FYNNEI. Trimming removed 6 bases from V and 0 bases from J, with 15 bases in between. The CDR3 spells CASSRGGTHSNQPQHF. The CDR3 coding sequence is TGTGCCAGCAGCCGGGGGGGGACCCATAGCAATCAGCCCCAGCATTTT.